This TCR beta chain appears in the sequencing data of a study of cytomegalovirus exposure and HLA in healthy donors. In germline, CDR1 is SGHKS, CDR2 YYEKEE (reference sequence). V lost 4 bases, J lost 8 bases, and 21 bases lay in between. CDR3 size: 15 residues. Researchers ran the PCR with 60 Vbeta and 13 Jbeta primers. Only in-frame clones appear in the TCRdb table, and some are missing; sequencing was by immunoSEQ multiplex PCR. The table includes approximately 250,000 clones, around 80% detected once. This clonotype was obtained from a boy between 10 and 17 years old in good health and CMV-seronegative. The chain couples TRBV5-5 to TRBJ1-1; D might be TRBD1 (5 bases). The sequencing sample was made of PBMCs. The CDR3, as DNA: TGTGCCAGCAGCGTGAAAATAGACAGAATAGACGAAGCTTTCTTT. Its protein is CASSVKIDRIDEAFF.